This TCR beta chain was retrieved from a study of CD8 T cells in Susac syndrome. Trimming cost V 8 bases and J 5 bases; bases outside gene matches: 11. The CDR3 consists of 15 residues. Germline lookup yields CDR1 LNHDA and CDR2 SQIVND (reference sequence). Roughly 0.45 to 1 ug RNA was reverse transcribed with random hexamers. TCRdb ran MiXCR on the immunoSEQ multiplex PCR reads and lists one entry per CDR3 protein. There are some 120,000 distinct CDR3 sequences in the sample; around 94% occur only once, and 0.095% to 0.15% lies in the top ten. The source is a human donor with multiple sclerosis. The rearrangement links TRBV19 to TRBJ2-7; 11 positions match TRBD1. Input material: CD4+ T cells from PBMCs. For the CDR3, the DNA is TGTGCCAGTCTCCCCGGGACAGGGGGGTCCAACGAGCAGTACTTC. Protein: CASLPGTGGSNEQYF.